The 10 T cell receptor beta chains below all came from one sample that was sequenced in a study of T cell responses to AZD1222 COVID-19 vaccine. Libraries were prepared by immunoSEQ multiplex PCR; TCRdb keeps only in-frame clonotypes and omits some of them. The table shows about 140,000 clones, with about 94% occurring only once. Sequenced material: peripheral blood, taken 28 days after the second AZD1222 dose. Source of these receptors: an adult who received the AZD1222 COVID-19 vaccine.

In its sample, this clone was seen once. V and J are TRBV5-5 and TRBJ1-1, with TRBD1 identical over 7 bases. The CDR3 is 14 amino acids. CDR1 SGHKS and CDR2 YYEKEE come from the germline V gene (reference sequence). Unmatched junction bases numbered 2, after V lost 2 bases and J lost 1 base. CDR3 sequence reads: CASSFGTANTEAFF. The CDR3 DNA follows: TGTGCCAGCAGCTTCGGGACAGCGAACACTGAAGCTTTCTTT. Looking up the rest from reference TRBV5-5 and TRBJ1-1 gives the full variable domain: DAGVTQSPTHLIKTRGQQVTLRCSPISGHKSVSWYQQVLGQGPQFIFQYYEKEERGRGNFPDRFSARQFPNYSSELNVNALLLGDSALYLCASSFGTANTEAFFGQGTRLTVV.

The CDR3 DNA follows: TGTGCCAGCTCACCACACAGGGGTCAAGAGACCCAGTACTTC. Its translation: CASSPHRGQETQYF. The V call is TRBV18, the J call TRBJ2-5; 7 nucleotides align to TRBD1. With V trimmed by 1 base and J by 2 bases, 1 base remained unmatched. The germline gives CDR1 KGHSH, CDR2 LQKENI. CDR3 length: 14 residues.

This rearrangement joins TRBV12-3 or TRBV12-4 to TRBJ1-4, with 8 bases matching TRBD1. The CDR3 contains 13 residues. V trimming: 4 bases; J trimming: 8 bases; junction bases outside the gene matches: 3. The CDR3 DNA is TGTGCCAGCAGTTGGACAGGGAGGGAAAAACTGTTTTTT. As protein: CASSWTGREKLFF.

The rearrangement joins TRBV11-2 to TRBJ2-1; no clear D. Germline values: CDR1 SGHAT, CDR2 FQNNGV. The CDR3 totals 15 residues. Trimming cost V 1 base and J 1 base, with 8 bases left between them. Written as DNA, the CDR3 is TGTGCCAGCAGCTTAGGACTCCTATCCTACAATGAGCAGTTCTTC. Translated, it gives CASSLGLLSYNEQFF.

The chain recombines TRBV15 with TRBJ2-1; the match to TRBD2 covers 8 bases. Looked up from germline, CDR1 is LNHNV and CDR2 is YYDKDF (reference sequence). This CDR3 contains 14 residues. V trimming: 7 bases; J trimming: 7 bases; junction bases outside the gene matches: 9. DNA for the CDR3: TGTGCCACCAAGATAACGGGGGGGCGTAATGAGCAGTTCTTC. This codes for CATKITGGRNEQFF.

The rearrangement uses TRBV19 and TRBJ1-1, with D perhaps matching TRBD1 (5 bases). The germline CDR1 and CDR2 sequences are LNHDA and SQIVND (reference sequence). The CDR3 extends over 14 amino acids. V was clipped by 3 bases and J by 4 bases, with 12 bases between them. The CDR3 protein is CASSIQGESTEAFF. For the CDR3, the DNA is TGTGCCAGTAGTATCCAGGGAGAATCCACTGAAGCTTTCTTT.

This clone was picked up a small number of times. The chain uses TRBV4-2 and TRBJ2-1; maybe TRBD1 (5 bases). The V gene's germline CDR1 is LGHNA and CDR2 YNFKEQ. The CDR3 covers 17 residues. V was shortened by 0 bases and J by 0 bases, with 12 bases between the two germline ends. The CDR3 loop is CASSQDPWGRSYNEQFF. The DNA of the CDR3 is TGTGCCAGCAGCCAAGATCCGTGGGGCCGCTCCTACAATGAGCAGTTCTTC.

The chain has TRBV6-1 and TRBJ1-4; perhaps TRBD1 as D (5 bases). The CDR3 is made up of 16 amino acids. V dropped 4 bases and J dropped 8 bases, with 20 bases sitting between them. Germline V gene lookup returns CDR1 MNHNS and CDR2 SASEGT. The DNA for the CDR3 is TGTGCCAGCAGTGTCACGCCGGGGCGGACGTGGGAAAAACTGTTTTTT. Amino acid sequence: CASSVTPGRTWEKLFF.

The gene calls are TRBV9 and TRBJ2-3, with 9 bases identical to TRBD2. With 4 bases clipped from V and 4 bases from J, the junction kept 4 bases outside the gene matches. Per the germline V gene, CDR1 is SGDLS and CDR2 is YYNGEE. This CDR3 spans 14 amino acids. This CDR3 is CASSRAGGADTQYF. In DNA form, the CDR3 reads TGTGCCAGCAGCCGAGCGGGAGGTGCAGATACGCAGTATTTT. The variable domain in full, with the rest retrieved from reference TRBV9 and TRBJ2-3, is DSGVTQTPKHLITATGQRVTLRCSPRSGDLSVYWYQQSLDQGLQFLIQYYNGEERAKGNILERFSAQQFPDLHSELNLSSLELGDSALYFCASSRAGGADTQYFGPGTRLTVL.

The V call is TRBV7-8, the J call TRBJ2-3; 7 bases agree with TRBD2. The junction had 5 bases not matched to a gene; V was cut back by 0 bases and J by 2 bases. Germline CDR1 and CDR2: SGHVS and FQNEAQ. CDR3 length equals 16 residues. The CDR3 protein is CASSLARAGPTDTQYF. The CDR3, as DNA: TGTGCCAGCAGCTTAGCGAGAGCGGGGCCCACAGATACGCAGTATTTT.